Each of the 29 T cell receptor beta chains below was sequenced from the same sample in a study of blood T cell repertoires in COVID-19. Only in-frame clones appear in the TCRdb table, and some are missing; sequencing was by immunoSEQ multiplex PCR. The sample lists tens of thousands of clones, around 82% occurring once. Sequenced input: peripheral blood. These receptors were collected from a man older than 75 with active or convalescent COVID-19.

For the CDR3, the DNA is TGTGCCAGCAGGCAGGACAGGGGAGGGTACGGTCGAGCTTTCTTT. Translating gives CASRQDRGGYGRAFF. The V gene is TRBV2, the J gene TRBJ1-1; 9 bases fit TRBD1. The CDR3 has 15 amino acids. The ends lost 6 bases at V and 10 bases at J; junction bases unmatched: 15. The germline gives CDR1 SNHLY, CDR2 FYNNEI.

This chain links TRBV11-2 with TRBJ2-3; 11 nucleotides match TRBD2. Germline V CDR1 and CDR2: SGHAT, FQNNGV. CDR3 size: 16 residues. The V and J ends lost 0 bases and 1 base, in that order; junction bases with no gene match: 0. CDR3 nucleotides: TGTGCCAGCAGCTTAGAGGGACTAGCGGGCACAGATACGCAGTATTTT. Translated: CASSLEGLAGTDTQYF.

The rearrangement uses TRBV29-1 and TRBJ1-4, with 7 bases lining up with TRBD1. The CDR3 covers 14 residues. Unmatched junction bases numbered 10, after V lost 7 bases and J lost 5 bases. Germline-derived CDR1 and CDR2 are SQVTM and ANQGSEA. The CDR3 reads CSARTGTVNEKLFF. The CDR3 region has the DNA TGCAGCGCACGAACCGGGACAGTGAATGAAAAACTGTTTTTT.

The chain joins TRBV5-5 to TRBJ2-1; 10 bases align to TRBD2. Germline V gene data show CDR1 as SGHKS and CDR2 as YYEKEE (reference sequence). V lost 3 bases and J lost 1; bases outside the gene matches: 7. This CDR3 contains 17 residues. The CDR3 spells CASSSFALAGSYNEQFF. The DNA for the CDR3 is TGTGCCAGCAGCTCCTTCGCACTAGCGGGATCCTACAATGAGCAGTTCTTC.

The chain joins TRBV11-2 to TRBJ1-1; D perhaps matches TRBD1 (5 bases). This CDR3 has 15 amino acids. The germline V and J ends were trimmed by 1 base and 1 base, with 10 bases remaining between them. Germline values: CDR1 SGHAT, CDR2 FQNNGV. CDR3: CASSLGGGKNTEAFF. CDR3 nucleotide sequence: TGTGCCAGCAGCTTAGGTGGGGGGAAGAACACTGAAGCTTTCTTT.

The chain recombines TRBV5-4 with TRBJ2-2; TRBD1 might be the D (6 bases). The V end was cut by 2 bases, the J end by 6 bases, with 17 bases between. The CDR3 runs 16 residues. Germline lookup yields CDR1 SGHNT and CDR2 YYREEE (reference sequence). The CDR3 sequence is CASSLPGVGVPGELFF. CDR3 sequence (DNA): TGTGCCAGCAGCTTACCAGGGGTGGGGGTCCCCGGGGAGCTGTTTTTT.

The chain is built from TRBV9 and TRBJ2-3; D is perhaps TRBD2 (6 bases). This CDR3 contains 15 residues. Between the trimmed V and J ends, which lost 3 bases and 1 base, there was a span of 12 bases. Germline lookup yields CDR1 SGDLS and CDR2 YYNGEE. Here the CDR3 DNA reads TGTGCCAGCAGCGGGATGGGCGGGGGCACAGATACGCAGTATTTT. Its translation: CASSGMGGGTDTQYF.

The chain combines TRBV19 with TRBJ1-1; D gene ambiguous. The CDR3 runs 14 residues. The V and J ends lost 7 bases and 5 bases respectively, with 17 bases between them. The germline V gene encodes CDR1 LNHDA and CDR2 SQIVND (reference sequence). CDR3 region: CASKRVNTGTEAFF. The CDR3 coding sequence is TGTGCCAGTAAAAGGGTGAATACGGGGACTGAAGCTTTCTTT.

This chain connects TRBV11-1 to TRBJ2-1, with 13 positions matching TRBD2. The trim removed 3 bases at V and 7 bases at J, leaving 0 bases unmatched. Germline-derived CDR1 and CDR2 are SGHAT and FQDESV (reference sequence). This CDR3 has 14 amino acids. The CDR3 nucleotides read TGTGCCAGCAGCTTGGGACTAGCGGGGAATGAGCAGTTCTTC. It encodes CASSLGLAGNEQFF.

The chain uses TRBV5-6 and TRBJ2-2, with D unclear. This CDR3 spans 14 amino acids. V was trimmed by 0 bases and J by 5 bases, leaving 8 bases between them. The germline CDR1 and CDR2 sequences are SGHDT and YYEEEE. Here the CDR3 reads CASSLGRLTGELFF. Written as DNA, the CDR3 is TGTGCCAGCAGCTTGGGTCGTTTGACCGGGGAGCTGTTTTTT.

The chain's CDR3 is CASSVAETELWSYTF. DNA for the CDR3: TGTGCCAGCAGCGTAGCCGAGACAGAGCTATGGAGCTACACCTTC. J is TRBJ1-2 and V is TRBV9; maybe TRBD1 (5 bases). Germline loops: CDR1 SGDLS, CDR2 YYNGEE. The CDR3 spans 15 residues. V was pared by 0 bases and J by 9 bases, with 18 bases between.

The genes are TRBV13 and TRBJ1-2, with 10 nucleotides matching TRBD1. Germline values: CDR1 PRHDT, CDR2 FYEKMQ (reference sequence). The J segment lost 7 bases and the V segment lost 5 bases, leaving 10 bases of the junction unmatched. The CDR3 spans 15 residues. CDR3 DNA sequence: TGTGCCAGCAGCGCCAAACCGGGACAGGGGTTTGGCTACACCTTC. Encoded protein: CASSAKPGQGFGYTF.

This chain uses TRBV5-1 with TRBJ2-2; TRBD2 is a possible D gene (5 bases). The CDR3 sequence is 14 residues long. Germline loops: CDR1 SGHRS, CDR2 YFSETQ. Between the trimmed V and J ends, which lost 0 bases and 5 bases, there was a span of 8 bases. CDR3 in amino acids: CASSLAIATGELFF. For the CDR3, the DNA is TGCGCCAGCAGCTTGGCCATAGCGACCGGGGAGCTGTTTTTT. Full variable domain (remainder filled in from reference TRBV5-1 and TRBJ2-2): KAGVTQTPRYLIKTRGQQVTLSCSPISGHRSVSWYQQTPGQGLQFLFEYFSETQRNKGNFPGRFSGRQFSNSRSEMNVSTLELGDSALYLCASSLAIATGELFFGEGSRLTVL.

This clone is a singleton in its sample. The chain links TRBV7-2 to TRBJ2-7; D is possibly TRBD2 (7 bases). This CDR3 has 19 amino acids. Germline V gene lookup returns CDR1 SGHTA and CDR2 FQGNSA. V lost 5 bases to trimming and J lost 5 bases, with 31 bases between them. CDR3: CASSPSLGGGHLRSNEQYF. The CDR3, as DNA: TGTGCCAGCAGCCCCTCTCTGGGGGGGGGACATTTGCGCTCTAACGAGCAGTACTTC.

The chain combines TRBV15 with TRBJ1-1, with 8 bases identical to TRBD1. With 7 bases clipped from V and 4 bases from J, the junction kept 8 bases outside the gene matches. CDR1 is LNHNV and CDR2 is YYDKDF in the germline V gene (reference sequence). The length of the CDR3 is 14 residues. The chain's CDR3 is CATITGTGGTEAFF. For the CDR3, the DNA is TGTGCCACCATTACCGGGACAGGCGGCACTGAAGCTTTCTTT.

The CDR3 DNA follows: TGTGCCAGCAGCTTCTTAAACGGAGATACGCAGTATTTT. Its translation is CASSFLNGDTQYF. The rearrangement links TRBV11-3 to TRBJ2-3, with D unclear. The V end lost 3 bases, the J end lost 5 bases, and 9 bases lay between the germline ends. This CDR3 has 13 residues. The germline gives CDR1 SGHNT, CDR2 YENEEA. Drawing the rest from reference TRBV11-3 and TRBJ2-3, the complete variable domain is EAGVVQSPRYKIIEKKQPVAFWCNPISGHNTLYWYLQNLGQGPELLIRYENEEAVDDSQLPKDRFSAERLKGVDSTLKIQPAELGDSAVYLCASSFLNGDTQYFGPGTRLTVL.

This chain joins TRBV28 and TRBJ1-2; 8 bases fit TRBD1. J lost 5 bases, V lost 3 bases, and 5 bases had no gene match. Germline V gives CDR1 MDHEN, CDR2 SYDVKM. The CDR3 sequence is 14 residues long. The CDR3 spells CASSFGTGKYGYTF. The DNA for the CDR3 is TGTGCCAGCAGTTTCGGGACAGGAAAATATGGCTACACCTTC.

The V call is TRBV2, the J call TRBJ2-7; TRBD2 matches 8 bases. Trimming at V came to 6 bases and at J to 0 bases, leaving 7 bases not matched to a gene. This CDR3 contains 15 residues. Per germline, CDR1 SNHLY and CDR2 FYNNEI. CDR3 sequence reads: CASRLAGLTSYEQYF. As DNA, the CDR3 is TGTGCCAGCAGGTTAGCGGGACTTACCTCCTACGAGCAGTACTTC.

V usage is TRBV4-2 and J usage is TRBJ2-3; 8 nucleotides line up with TRBD2. The V gene's germline CDR1 is LGHNA and CDR2 YNFKEQ. The CDR3 consists of 19 residues. The junction had 12 bases not matched to a gene; V was cut back by 0 bases and J by 1 base. CDR3 in amino acids: CASSQDIRTVLAGTDTQYF. The CDR3, as DNA: TGTGCCAGCAGCCAAGATATAAGGACGGTACTAGCGGGCACAGATACGCAGTATTTT.

This rearrangement joins TRBV10-2 to TRBJ1-3; tentative D call: TRBD1 (5 bases). The CDR3 is 13 residues long. The germline gives CDR1 WSHSY, CDR2 SAAADI. V lost 2 bases to trimming and J lost 5 bases, with 7 bases between them. The CDR3 coding sequence is TGCGCCAGCAGTGAGCGGGGGAGAAACACCATATATTTT. It codes for CASSERGRNTIYF.

This clone was detected once. This sequence joins TRBV6-5 and TRBJ2-1; 9 bases match TRBD1. The CDR3 consists of 15 residues. V lost 5 bases, J lost 7 bases, and 9 bases stayed unmatched. Looked up from germline, CDR1 is MNHEY and CDR2 is SVGAGI. CDR3 DNA: TGTGCCAGCAGTCCCCCCGGGACAGGGCGGAATGAGCAGTTCTTC. The encoded protein is CASSPPGTGRNEQFF.

The V and J genes are TRBV5-1 and TRBJ1-2, with D possibly matching TRBD1 (5 bases). CDR1 SGHRS and CDR2 YFSETQ come from the germline V gene. Trimming stripped 0 bases from V and 4 bases from J, with 10 bases between. This CDR3 spans 14 amino acids. Here the CDR3 DNA reads TGCGCCAGCAGCTTGGATGACAGAACCTATGGCTACACCTTC. Its protein product is CASSLDDRTYGYTF.

V gene TRBV7-3 combines with J gene TRBJ1-1; 8 bases fit TRBD1. The J segment lost 0 bases and the V segment lost 6 bases, leaving 3 bases of the junction unmatched. There are 14 residues in the CDR3. Germline V lookup: CDR1 SGHTA, CDR2 FQGTGA. CDR3 loop: CASSTGGMNTEAFF. CDR3 sequence (DNA): TGTGCCAGCAGTACAGGGGGGATGAACACTGAAGCTTTCTTT.

The chain recombines TRBV3-1 (or the pseudogene TRBV3-2) with TRBJ2-4, with D uncertain. Germline CDR1 reads LGHDT; CDR2 reads YNNKEL (reference sequence). This CDR3 spans 16 amino acids. The germline V and J ends were trimmed by 4 bases and 8 bases, with 21 bases remaining between them. CDR3 DNA sequence: TGTGCCAGCAGCCGTGGGTCGGTTGCGGTTGCGGACATTCAGTACTTC. It codes for CASSRGSVAVADIQYF.

V and J are TRBV28 and TRBJ2-7; 7 positions agree with TRBD2. The CDR3 loop spans 15 amino acids. V gave up 5 bases and J gave up 6 bases; unmatched junction bases: 13. Per germline, CDR1 MDHEN and CDR2 SYDVKM. CDR3 amino acids: CASSPTGLEKTEQYF. The CDR3 DNA reads as TGTGCCAGCAGTCCGACCGGACTAGAAAAAACCGAGCAGTACTTC.

This chain uses TRBV4-2 with TRBJ2-4, with TRBD2 matching 7 bases. The CDR3 is 15 amino acids. Germline V gene data show CDR1 as LGHNA and CDR2 as YNFKEQ. V shed 4 bases, J shed 0 bases, and the junction held 3 bases outside the gene matches. Here the CDR3 reads CASSRDYIAKNIQYF. CDR3 in DNA: TGTGCCAGCAGCCGGGACTATATAGCCAAAAACATTCAGTACTTC.

The gene calls are TRBV28 and TRBJ2-4; 11 bases line up with TRBD2. Germline loops: CDR1 MDHEN, CDR2 SYDVKM. The V and J ends lost 3 bases and 1 base, in that order; junction bases with no gene match: 2. This CDR3 contains 16 residues. CDR3 coding DNA: TGTGCCAGCAGTTTCGTAGCGGGAGGGGCCAAAAACATTCAGTACTTC. Its translation: CASSFVAGGAKNIQYF.

V usage is TRBV5-5 and J usage is TRBJ1-2; no reliable D call. Trimming stripped 0 bases from V and 8 bases from J, with 14 bases between. CDR3 length: 14 residues. Germline CDR1 and CDR2: SGHKS and YYEKEE (reference sequence). CDR3 sequence (DNA): TGTGCCAGCAGCTTGGGGCCAAATTCCGGGGGCTACACCTTC. The encoded protein is CASSLGPNSGGYTF. Full variable domain (outside the CDR3, taken from reference TRBV5-5 and TRBJ1-2): DAGVTQSPTHLIKTRGQQVTLRCSPISGHKSVSWYQQVLGQGPQFIFQYYEKEERGRGNFPDRFSARQFPNYSSELNVNALLLGDSALYLCASSLGPNSGGYTFGSGTRLTVV.

The V call is TRBV6-6, the J call TRBJ1-2; unclear D gene. Germline V gene data show CDR1 as MNHNY and CDR2 as SVGAGI (reference sequence). The CDR3 totals 12 residues. V was trimmed by 2 bases and J by 4 bases, leaving 5 bases between them. The CDR3, as DNA: TGTGCCAGCAGTTACCTAGTCTATGGCTACACCTTC. Protein product: CASSYLVYGYTF.